This entry describes one TCR beta chain. This clone is a singleton in its sample. Its antigen remains undetermined. The sample holds no much larger clone one base away, and base qualities are not on file. This entry is derived from a study of T cell responses to AZD1222 COVID-19 vaccine (dated by TCRdb to the early 2020s). Describing the broader study: TCR sequencing was performed for roughly 240 trial participants, of whom around 210 were given two doses of AZD1222 and around 25 were given two doses of MenACWY control vaccine. Trial participants were enrolled into age subgroups of 18-55, 56-69 and 70-plus years, which contained 148, 28 and 57 TCR-sequenced participants, respectively. Summary of the overall study and its limitations: Conclusions about previously exposed vaccinees were limited because only 5 or 6 AZD1222 recipients were SARS-CoV-2 seropositive at baseline. Participants were mostly white British, with more females than males. The authors suggested clonal diversity may have been underestimated. The vaccine-associated CD4 TCRs covered the entire spike protein, and the dominant responses fell in regions 160-218 and 743-854. Reportedly, almost half of the unique spike-specific TCRs recognized epitopes lying outside the regions that are mutated in the B.1.351 and B.1.1.7 variants. In the small 56-69-year group, the increase in depth fell short of significance, most likely because of low power. Spike-specific TCR breadth and depth rose significantly after two AZD1222 doses compared with day 0 and with MenACWY recipients. No day 14 peak-response samples were available, so repertoires were characterized only after the peak T cell response.

V gives up 2 bases and J gives up 5 bases, and the segment between their germline ends measures 16 bases. The CDR1 and CDR2 encoded by the germline V gene are SNHLY and FYNNEI. Including the terminal cysteine and phenylalanine, the CDR3 comprises 15 residues. Only CDR3 DNA remains: 45 bases, in frame from the first base. The CDR3 regions of human TCRbeta chains were analyzed by immunosequencing. The source study handled its data this way. Repertoire TCRs were checked for matches against a reference library of SARS-CoV-2-specific TCRs that had been generated using the MIRA antigen-specificity platform. Breadth meant the fraction of unique TCRs that were SARS-CoV-2-associated, whereas depth meant the fraction of total T cells that were SARS-CoV-2-associated. Using the MIRA data, each spike-specific TCR was mapped to the spike region that the TCR reacts to and placed in a CD4 or CD8 class. Log10-transformed breadth and depth values were compared by one-way ANOVA with Sidak's multiple comparisons tests. TCRdb provides this immuneACCESS table in a form limited to in-frame rearrangements. Some clones are lacking; in checked studies, under half of them reflect an unresolved V gene, and why the rest are absent is not known. The V and J calls and clone size come from that table; D and trimming were worked out from the DNA. In all, the sample holds around 160,000 clones, and about 91% of those were seen once. Of the sample, around 0.99% is held by the ten largest clones.

What the time point label conveys for this sample: about 28 days (+/-7) after the second vaccine dose. AZD1222 recipients given second doses at about 4 weeks or at about 12 weeks were pooled, since spike-specific TCR depth and breadth were not found to differ between the two schedules. Vaccinee samples were obtained from the UK trials COV001 and COV002, which included a single-blind randomized controlled phase 2/3 trial of AZD1222 (ChAdOx1 nCoV-19) in healthy adults. Trial participant PBMC samples were collected at day 0 and day 28 after the second dose for TCRbeta chain sequencing. The chain couples TRBV2 to TRBJ2-7; TRBD1 could be the D gene, as 6 bases match. This TCR derives from an adult who received the AZD1222 COVID-19 vaccine. This sample comprised peripheral blood, obtained 28 days after the second AZD1222 dose. The base sequence is TGTGCCAGCAGTGAACAGGGCAGGGGAATCCACGAGCAGTACTTC. Its product reads: CASSEQGRGIHEQYF.